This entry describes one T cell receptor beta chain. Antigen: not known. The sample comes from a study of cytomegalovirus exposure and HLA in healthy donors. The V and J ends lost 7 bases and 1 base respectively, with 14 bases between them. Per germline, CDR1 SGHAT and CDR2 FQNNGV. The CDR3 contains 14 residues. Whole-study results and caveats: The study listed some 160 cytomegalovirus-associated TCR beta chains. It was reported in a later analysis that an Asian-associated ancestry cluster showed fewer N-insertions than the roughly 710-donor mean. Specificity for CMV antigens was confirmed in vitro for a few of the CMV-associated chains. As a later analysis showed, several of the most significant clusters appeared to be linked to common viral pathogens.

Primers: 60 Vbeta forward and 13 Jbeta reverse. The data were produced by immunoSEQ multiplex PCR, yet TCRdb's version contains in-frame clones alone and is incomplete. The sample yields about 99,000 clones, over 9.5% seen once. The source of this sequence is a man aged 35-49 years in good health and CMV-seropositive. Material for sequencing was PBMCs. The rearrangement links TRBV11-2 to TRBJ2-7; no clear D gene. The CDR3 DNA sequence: TGTGCCAGCACCAATTTGAAGGAGTCCTACGAGCAGTACTTC. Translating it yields CASTNLKESYEQYF.